A selection of T cell receptor beta chains follows, all from one sample in a study of identical twins. TCRdb used MiXCR to reprocess the 5' RACE reads, holding one entry per CDR3 protein. This sample carries 200,000 to 250,000 distinct CDR3 sequences, roughly 13% of them seen once, and the ten largest clones take 3.5% to 5%. These sequences were also reported in another study, on yellow fever vaccine responses in identical twins.

The specimen was memory (CD45RO+) T cells sorted from blood. The origin of the receptors is a woman between 18 and 29 years old in good health. Both conserved end residues are part of each CDR3. A D gene is named only where the DNA matches it firmly. The size field is filled for only some rows; it gives once, few, many or a size class.

DNA: TGCAGTGCTAGCAGGGATGAGCAGTACTTC
CDR3: CSASRDEQYF
V: TRBV20-1
size: few
J: TRBJ2-7
D: .

DNA: TGCGCCAGCAGCTTGGGCACTACAGGGGGTATGACAGATACGCAGTATTTT
CDR3: CASSLGTTGGMTDTQYF
V: TRBV5-1
size: .
J: TRBJ2-3
D: TRBD1

DNA: TGTGCCTGGAGTCGGGCTAGCGGGGGGGTTAGCACAGATACGCAGTATTTT
CDR3: CAWSRASGGVSTDTQYF
V: TRBV30
size: .
J: TRBJ2-3
D: TRBD2

DNA: TGCAGTGCTAGGACTAGGTTTTACAATGAGCAGTTCTTC
CDR3: CSARTRFYNEQFF
V: TRBV20-1
size: .
J: TRBJ2-1
D: .

DNA: TGTGCCAGCAGGCTTGGGGACATCAGCTACGAGCAGTACTTC
CDR3: CASRLGDISYEQYF
V: TRBV12-3/TRBV12-4
size: many
J: TRBJ2-7
D: .

DNA: TGTGCCGGGGGACAGGGGTCTACTAATGAAAAACTGTTTTTT
CDR3: CAGGQGSTNEKLFF
V: TRBV30
size: many
J: TRBJ1-4
D: TRBD1

DNA: TGCAGTGCTAGAGACCTCCCTAGCGGGAGGGTGGAGACCCAGTACTTC
CDR3: CSARDLPSGRVETQYF
V: TRBV20-1
size: .
J: TRBJ2-5
D: TRBD2

DNA: TGCGCCAGCAGCTTGGATGTGGGGGGGCGTACAGATACGCAGTATTTT
CDR3: CASSLDVGGRTDTQYF
V: TRBV5-1
size: few
J: TRBJ2-3
D: .

DNA: TGTGCCAGCAGTGAAGAGGGCCCGGGGACCCAGTACTTC
CDR3: CASSEEGPGTQYF
V: TRBV2
size: few
J: TRBJ2-5
D: .

DNA: TGCGCCAGCAGCGCTGGGACTAGCGGGAGCTACGAGCAGTACTTC
CDR3: CASSAGTSGSYEQYF
V: TRBV5-1
size: many
J: TRBJ2-7
D: TRBD2

DNA: TGCAGTGCGAGTGGGAGCGGGGGGGCCATAAATACGCAGTATTTT
CDR3: CSASGSGGAINTQYF
V: TRBV20-1
size: many
J: TRBJ2-3
D: TRBD2

DNA: TGCAGCGTTGGGGACGGGGTATTGGGCAATCAGCCCCAGCATTTT
CDR3: CSVGDGVLGNQPQHF
V: TRBV29-1
size: medium-sized
J: TRBJ1-5
D: .

DNA: TGTGCCATCAGTGAGTCGACAGGGAATGAGCAGTACTTC
CDR3: CAISESTGNEQYF
V: TRBV10-3
size: few
J: TRBJ2-7
D: TRBD1

DNA: TGTGCCAGCTCACCGCAACAGGGGGCCGAAGGCTACACCTTC
CDR3: CASSPQQGAEGYTF
V: TRBV18
size: .
J: TRBJ1-2
D: TRBD1

DNA: TGTGCCAGCAGCGTAGACAGTGCACTTAATCAGCCCCAGCATTTT
CDR3: CASSVDSALNQPQHF
V: TRBV9
size: .
J: TRBJ1-5
D: .

DNA: TGTGCCAGCAGTTTAACCCTTCGGCAGTACTTC
CDR3: CASSLTLRQYF
V: TRBV28
size: .
J: TRBJ2-7
D: .

DNA: TGCGCCAGCACGCCCAATCCAGAGATCACTAATGAAAAACTGTTTTTT
CDR3: CASTPNPEITNEKLFF
V: TRBV5-1
size: .
J: TRBJ1-4
D: .

DNA: TGTGCCAGCAGCCGTTTGGGACTGACTTACGAGCAGTACTTC
CDR3: CASSRLGLTYEQYF
V: TRBV27
size: many
J: TRBJ2-7
D: .

DNA: TGTGCCAGCAGTATTGGGACAGGGGGCTCCGAGCAGTACTTC
CDR3: CASSIGTGGSEQYF
V: TRBV6-2/TRBV6-3
size: .
J: TRBJ2-7
D: TRBD1

DNA: TGTGCCAGCAGCATTAGCGGGAGGGGGTCCTACGAGCAGTACTTC
CDR3: CASSISGRGSYEQYF
V: TRBV7-2
size: few
J: TRBJ2-7
D: TRBD2

DNA: TGCAGTGCTAGAGAATTGAGGGGCTTTGGACCCCTCCACTTT
CDR3: CSARELRGFGPLHF
V: TRBV20-1
size: many
J: TRBJ1-6
D: .

DNA: TGTGCCAGCAGCTTAATGATGGTTTTCCAAGAGACCCAGTACTTC
CDR3: CASSLMMVFQETQYF
V: TRBV7-2
size: few
J: TRBJ2-5
D: .

DNA: TGTGCCAGCAGTGCCCCGGGACAGGGGACCCAGTACTTC
CDR3: CASSAPGQGTQYF
V: TRBV12-3/TRBV12-4
size: many
J: TRBJ2-5
D: TRBD1

DNA: TGTGCCAGCAGTCGTAGACAGGAAGAGACCCAGTACTTC
CDR3: CASSRRQEETQYF
V: TRBV27
size: few
J: TRBJ2-5
D: .